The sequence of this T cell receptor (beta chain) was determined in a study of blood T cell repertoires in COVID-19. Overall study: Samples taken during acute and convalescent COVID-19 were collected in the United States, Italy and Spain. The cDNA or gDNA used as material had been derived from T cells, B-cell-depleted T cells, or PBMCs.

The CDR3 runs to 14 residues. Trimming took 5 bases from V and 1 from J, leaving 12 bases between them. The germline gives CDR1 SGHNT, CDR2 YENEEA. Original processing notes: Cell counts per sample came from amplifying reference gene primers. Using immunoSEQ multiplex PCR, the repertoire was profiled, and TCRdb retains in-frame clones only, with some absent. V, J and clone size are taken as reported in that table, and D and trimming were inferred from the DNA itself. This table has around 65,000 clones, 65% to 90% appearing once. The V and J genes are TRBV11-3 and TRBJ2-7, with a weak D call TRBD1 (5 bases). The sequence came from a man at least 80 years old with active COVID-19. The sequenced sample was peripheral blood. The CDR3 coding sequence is TGTGCCAGCAGCACCAGAACAGGATCCTACGAGCAGTACTTC. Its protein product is CASSTRTGSYEQYF.